Following are 21 T cell receptor beta chains from one sample sequenced in a study of shared clonotypes between healthy human individuals. TCRdb's copy holds only in-frame clones and misses some; the assay was immunoSEQ multiplex PCR. This table holds fewer than 650,000 clones, 70% to 80% found once. Sequencing input: PBMCs. These receptors were taken from a woman aged 40 to 50 in good health. Some clones in this sample may be carry-over from other donors' samples.

This chain connects TRBV10-3 to TRBJ2-5; D is ambiguous. This CDR3 has 13 residues. V was shortened by 8 bases and J by 0 bases, with 10 bases between the two germline ends. Germline V gene sequence: CDR1 ENHRY, CDR2 SYGVKD. The CDR3 region is CAILEGNQETQYF. CDR3 DNA: TGTGCCATCCTAGAAGGCAACCAAGAGACCCAGTACTTC.

The rearrangement uses TRBV5-6 and TRBJ2-3; D could derive from TRBD1 or TRBD2 (5 bases each). The germline gives CDR1 SGHDT, CDR2 YYEEEE. Trimming removed 1 base at V and 0 bases at J, with 15 bases between. CDR3 length equals 17 residues. CDR3 bases: TGTGCCAGCAGCTTGCCAGGGACGCGACTGAGCACAGATACGCAGTATTTT. Amino acid sequence: CASSLPGTRLSTDTQYF.

CDR3 loop: CASSVLAGAHEQFF. In DNA, the CDR3 is TGTGCCAGCAGCGTACTAGCGGGAGCCCATGAGCAGTTCTTC. The genes are TRBV9 and TRBJ2-1; TRBD2 matches at 10 bases. V lost 1 base and J lost 8; bases outside the gene matches: 3. This CDR3 contains 14 residues. CDR1 SGDLS and CDR2 YYNGEE come from the germline V gene. The full variable domain, with the rest looked up from reference TRBV9 and TRBJ2-1, is DSGVTQTPKHLITATGQRVTLRCSPRSGDLSVYWYQQSLDQGLQFLIQYYNGEERAKGNILERFSAQQFPDLHSELNLSSLELGDSALYFCASSVLAGAHEQFFGPGTRLTVL.

In DNA, the CDR3 is TGTGCCTGGAGTGTACGACTGGCGGGAGGGTGGGAGACCCAGTACTTC. This codes for CAWSVRLAGGWETQYF. The chain is built from TRBV30 and TRBJ2-5, with TRBD2 identical over 9 bases. The ends lost 0 bases at V and 5 bases at J; junction bases unmatched: 10. The germline gives CDR1 GTSNPN, CDR2 SVGIG (reference sequence). This CDR3 contains 16 residues.

The chain couples TRBV28 to TRBJ2-7; the match to TRBD2 covers 10 bases. Germline CDR1 reads MDHEN; CDR2 reads SYDVKM. The CDR3 contains 15 residues. V trimming: 11 bases; J trimming: 0 bases; junction bases outside the gene matches: 10. CDR3 bases: TGTGCCGTGGAACATAGCGGGAGGAGCTCCTACGAGCAGTACTTC. This encodes CAVEHSGRSSYEQYF.

The chain employs TRBV5-1 and TRBJ2-1, with D unclear. Trimming removed 4 bases at V and 5 bases at J, with 16 bases between. CDR1 and CDR2 from the germline V gene are SGHRS and YFSETQ. The CDR3 covers 15 residues. Here the CDR3 reads CASSAGLPAHNEQFF. The CDR3, as DNA: TGCGCCAGCAGCGCCGGGCTGCCGGCCCACAATGAGCAGTTCTTC.

The rearrangement uses TRBV7-2 and TRBJ2-3, with TRBD1 identical over 8 bases. CDR1 SGHTA and CDR2 FQGNSA come from the germline V gene. The CDR3 loop spans 16 amino acids. V lost 5 bases and J lost 1; bases outside the gene matches: 8. The CDR3 DNA is TGTGCCAGCAGCCGCGGCGGACAGGGAGGCACAGATACGCAGTATTTT. It specifies CASSRGGQGGTDTQYF.

Of note for this clone: A far larger clone lies a single base away; this is likely a read error. The same CDR3 can be traced to other DNA sequences in this sample. The chain recombines TRBV19 with TRBJ2-7; TRBD2 agrees at 7 bases. This CDR3 is 17 amino acids long. Germline CDR1 is LNHDA and CDR2 is SQIVND (reference sequence). The CDR3 sequence: CASSPRGGTLFPYEQYF. For the CDR3, the DNA is TGTGCCAGTAGTCCTCGGGGAGGGACGTTATTCCCCTACGAGCAGTACTTT.

The chain joins TRBV20-1 to TRBJ2-7; D remains unclear. The V gene's germline CDR1 is DFQATT and CDR2 SNEGSKA (reference sequence). The CDR3 loop spans 11 amino acids. V was trimmed by 7 bases and J by 0 bases, leaving 7 bases between them. The CDR3 loop reads CSVLDSYEQYF. The CDR3, as DNA: TGCAGTGTTCTAGACTCCTACGAGCAGTACTTC.

On this clone: A far larger clone is one base from this, pointing to a likely read error. The V gene is TRBV6-1, the J gene TRBJ2-1; D may be TRBD2 (6 bases). Germline CDR1 MNHNS, CDR2 SASEGT. V lost 1 base and J 8 bases, leaving 15 bases between the germline ends. This CDR3 has 15 amino acids. The CDR3 region is CASSEDSGTGHEQFF. CDR3 bases: TGTGCCAGCAGTGAAGACTCCGGGACTGGTCATGAGCAGTTCTTC.

In its sample, this clone was seen many times. The chain has TRBV28 and TRBJ2-5; D gene uncertain. The CDR3 length is 14 residues. Trimming shortened V by 3 bases and J by 5 bases, and 13 bases separated the two germline ends. Germline CDR1 MDHEN, CDR2 SYDVKM. The CDR3 is CASSLSSLRETQYF. Written as DNA, the CDR3 is TGTGCCAGCAGTTTGAGTTCATTGCGGGAGACCCAGTACTTC. The full variable domain, with the rest looked up from reference TRBV28 and TRBJ2-5, is DVKVTQSSRYLVKRTGEKVFLECVQDMDHENMFWYRQDPGLGLRLIYFSYDVKMKEKGDIPEGYSVSREKKERFSLILESASTNQTSMYLCASSLSSLRETQYFGPGTRLLVL.

The sample holds many counts of this clone. The V and J genes are TRBV6-5 and TRBJ2-7; possible D gene TRBD2, 5 bases. The CDR3 has 14 residues. Per the germline V gene, CDR1 is MNHEY and CDR2 is SVGAGI. The V and J ends lost 7 bases and 3 bases respectively, with 16 bases between them. The CDR3 is CASMDRTRGYEQYF. As DNA, the CDR3 is TGTGCCAGCATGGATAGGACTCGGGGCTACGAGCAGTACTTC.

This clone occurred a few times. CDR3 nucleotide sequence: TGTGCCAGCAGCTTTACGGGATCAGGGGGAATTGAGCAGTTCTTC. This codes for CASSFTGSGGIEQFF. This chain connects TRBV7-9 to TRBJ2-1, with 7 bases that match TRBD1. The CDR3 is 15 amino acids. The germline V gene has CDR1 SEHNR and CDR2 FQNEAQ (reference sequence). The ends lost 3 bases at V and 9 bases at J; junction bases unmatched: 11.

The J gene is TRBJ1-5, the V gene TRBV19; D is perhaps TRBD1 (6 bases). This CDR3 is built from 15 residues. CDR1 LNHDA and CDR2 SQIVND come from the germline V gene (reference sequence). Trimming took off 3 bases at V and 7 bases at J, with 16 bases between the two ends. The CDR3 nucleotides are TGTGCCAGTAGTATTGTAGCCAGGGGCAGGCAGCCCCAGCATTTT. It yields the protein CASSIVARGRQPQHF.

Details on this clone: Distinct nucleotide sequences in the sample also encode this CDR3. The V and J genes are TRBV5-1 and TRBJ1-2; D call uncertain. Germline V lookup: CDR1 SGHRS, CDR2 YFSETQ. Trimming removed 0 bases from V and 5 bases from J, with 5 bases in between. The CDR3 totals 12 residues. The CDR3 bases are TGCGCCAGCAGCTTGGGAGGGTATGGCTACACCTTC. This translates into CASSLGGYGYTF.

V usage is TRBV9 and J usage is TRBJ1-1; D possibly corresponds to TRBD1 (5 bases). V shed 0 bases and J shed 6 bases, with 6 bases lying between them. Germline V gene data show CDR1 as SGDLS and CDR2 as YYNGEE. The CDR3 contains 12 residues. This CDR3 is CASSVGGAEAFF. DNA of the CDR3: TGTGCCAGCAGCGTAGGGGGGGCTGAAGCTTTCTTT.

The rearrangement links TRBV4-2 to TRBJ1-6; D is undetermined. Germline-derived CDR1 and CDR2 are LGHNA and YNFKEQ. The germline V and J ends were trimmed by 0 bases and 6 bases, with 12 bases remaining between them. CDR3 length: 16 amino acids. CDR3 coding DNA: TGTGCCAGCAGCCAAGAGGACGCACTTCCTAATTCACCCCTCCACTTT. It codes for CASSQEDALPNSPLHF.

The chain has TRBV4-2 and TRBJ2-3; TRBD2 matches 9 bases. CDR3 length: 16 residues. V shed 1 base and J 4 bases; nucleotides not matched to a gene: 6. The germline gives CDR1 LGHNA, CDR2 YNFKEQ. The CDR3 loop is CASSQVRAGGSDTQYF. Written as DNA, the CDR3 is TGTGCCAGCAGCCAAGTACGAGCGGGAGGTTCAGATACGCAGTATTTT.

This clone appeared a few times. This chain uses TRBV5-1 with TRBJ2-3; 7 bases map to TRBD2. Trimming removed 0 bases from V and 6 bases from J; junction bases left unmatched: 7. The germline CDR1 and CDR2 sequences are SGHRS and YFSETQ. CDR3 length: 15 amino acids. The CDR3 sequence: CASSLEGGRGDTQYF. The DNA for the CDR3 is TGCGCCAGCAGCTTGGAGGGAGGGCGCGGGGATACGCAGTATTTT.

The chain uses TRBV9 and TRBJ1-5; D gene ambiguous. This CDR3 spans 13 amino acids. Trimming left V 3 bases short and J 5 bases short, with 9 bases between. Germline-derived CDR1 and CDR2 are SGDLS and YYNGEE. CDR3: CASSAGEYQPQHF. The CDR3, as DNA: TGTGCCAGCAGCGCTGGGGAGTATCAGCCCCAGCATTTT.

The chain is built from TRBV27 and TRBJ1-5, with TRBD1 as a possible D gene (5 bases). The length of the CDR3 is 17 residues. Germline V gene lookup returns CDR1 MNHEY and CDR2 SMNVEV (reference sequence). V was clipped by 6 bases and J by 1 base, with 19 bases between them. CDR3 sequence reads: CASRRQGVLWSNQPQHF. CDR3 sequence (DNA): TGTGCCAGCAGGCGGCAGGGAGTCCTTTGGAGCAATCAGCCCCAGCATTTT.